This TCR beta chain was captured by sequencing in a study of graft-versus-host responses after intestinal transplantation. Whole-study context: Transplants given to recipients were multivisceral, liver-intestinal, or isolated intestinal.

Study conclusions and caveats: Recipient marrow held GvH clones, some first seen in ileum or blood. Allografts of patients with graft-donor T cell macrochimerism showed high graft-versus-host to host-versus-graft clone ratios. Peak GvH clone levels in circulation were associated with early post-transplant HvG declines.

CDR1 MNHEY and CDR2 SVGAGI come from the germline V gene. The CDR3 covers 14 residues. V lost 3 bases, J lost 4 bases, and 12 bases lay in between. The repertoire was sequenced with immunoSEQ multiplex PCR; TCRdb's copy has only in-frame clones and lacks some. The table lists tens of thousands of clones, approximately 90% of them singletons. As to this clone: The antigen is not known.

This TCR was recovered from a human patient who received an intestinal transplant, so some T cells may come from the graft donor. The chain has TRBV6-5 and TRBJ2-5; D possibly corresponds to TRBD2 (7 bases). The source material was PBMCs, sampled 26 days after transplant. CDR3 in DNA: TGTGCCAGCAGTTATCGGGGGGCCGGAGAGACCCAGTACTTC. This translates into CASSYRGAGETQYF.